This T cell receptor beta chain comes out of a study of blood T cell repertoires in COVID-19. Study-wide background: The United States, Italy and Spain were the sources of the acute and convalescent COVID-19 samples. PBMCs, B-cell-depleted T cells, or T cells provided the cDNA or gDNA that made up the material.

Study processing details: Counts of nucleated cells, estimated from reference gene primer amplification, were obtained. Assay: immunoSEQ multiplex PCR; the TCRdb copy retains only in-frame clones and omits some. The V and J calls and clone size are taken from that table; D and trimming were inferred from the DNA. The data contain about 290,000 clones, about 89% of them seen just once; the ten biggest clones take up roughly 0.92%. The sample was peripheral blood. The receptor comes from a woman between 35 and 50 years old who had recovered from COVID-19.

This CDR3 reads CASSFASLEAFF. In nucleotides, the CDR3 is TGCGCCAGCAGCTTCGCCTCCCTAGAAGCTTTCTTT. The chain has TRBV5-1 and TRBJ1-1; D is undetermined. Trimming removed 2 bases from V and 8 bases from J, with 10 bases in between. The CDR3 covers 12 residues. Germline loops: CDR1 SGHRS, CDR2 YFSETQ.